The 23 T cell receptor beta chains below all came from one sample that was sequenced in a study of blood T cell repertoires in COVID-19 (dated by TCRdb to 2020 to 2021). Library construction relied on the immunoSEQ multiplex PCR assay. TCRdb retrieved this table from immuneACCESS and kept in-frame rearrangements only. Not all clones are present; in checked studies, unresolved V genes account for under half, and no reason is known for the remainder. This sample has about 73,000 clones in its table, and around 82% of those were observed once. Of the sample, around 27% falls within the top ten clones. Sequenced sample: peripheral blood. Every receptor here comes from a human donor in a cohort sampled during active COVID-19.

A single count supports this clone. The rearrangement joins TRBV27 to TRBJ2-3; 9 bases are shared with TRBD2. Germline assignment: CDR1 MNHEY and CDR2 SMNVEV (reference sequence). The V gene end was trimmed by 6 bases and the J gene end by 2 bases; junction bases not matched to a gene: 3. This CDR3 spans 14 amino acids. CDR3 nucleotide sequence: TGTGCCAGCAGGCCTAGCGGGGACACAGATACGCAGTATTTT. Its protein product is CASRPSGDTDTQYF.

The chain carries TRBV5-4 and TRBJ1-2, with D unclear. Trimming removed 4 bases from V and 4 bases from J, with 11 bases in between. There are 13 residues in the CDR3. Germline lookup yields CDR1 SGHNT and CDR2 YYREEE (reference sequence). In DNA, the CDR3 is TGTGCCAGCAGCGGGCAGGCCCGCTATGGCTACACCTTC. This translates into CASSGQARYGYTF.

This clone occurred once. The chain links TRBV27 to TRBJ2-3, with TRBD1 identical over 8 bases. V was clipped by 6 bases and J by 4 bases; unmatched bases: 9. Germline assignment: CDR1 MNHEY and CDR2 SMNVEV (reference sequence). The CDR3 extends over 15 amino acids. CDR3 bases: TGTGCCAGCAGAGCGGACAGGGTTCACCCAGATACGCAGTATTTT. Translating it yields CASRADRVHPDTQYF.

This clone was picked up one time. V usage is TRBV10-3 and J usage is TRBJ1-1; a possible D gene is TRBD1 (6 bases). The ends were cut back, 8 bases at V and 1 base at J, with 14 bases in the middle. Germline CDR1 and CDR2: ENHRY and SYGVKD. There are 14 residues in the CDR3. In DNA form, the CDR3 reads TGTGCCATCGCGAAGGGGACATCGAACACTGAAGCTTTCTTT. Amino acids: CAIAKGTSNTEAFF.

The chain links TRBV11-3 to TRBJ2-7; possible D gene TRBD1, 7 bases. Germline CDR1 SGHNT, CDR2 YENEEA. The ends were cut back, 4 bases at V and 7 bases at J, with 20 bases in the middle. The length of the CDR3 is 15 residues. The CDR3 sequence: CASSSQGSGTGEQYF. For the CDR3, the DNA is TGTGCCAGCAGCTCACAGGGGTCGGGGACTGGGGAGCAGTACTTC.

The rearrangement joins TRBV3-1 (or the pseudogene TRBV3-2) to TRBJ1-1; D unresolved. Trimming took off 1 base at V and 4 bases at J, with 7 bases between the two ends. The CDR3 sequence is 13 residues long. Germline V gene lookup returns CDR1 LGHDT and CDR2 YNNKEL (reference sequence). CDR3 loop: CASSQVPGTEAFF. The CDR3 DNA reads as TGTGCCAGCAGCCAAGTTCCCGGCACTGAAGCTTTCTTT.

V gene TRBV5-1 combines with J gene TRBJ2-7; D uncertain. Trimming shortened V by 0 bases and J by 0 bases, and 28 bases separated the two germline ends. Germline V lookup: CDR1 SGHRS, CDR2 YFSETQ. The CDR3 has 21 amino acids. The CDR3 nucleotides read TGCGCCAGCAGCTTGGGATCTCTAAGGTGGGCAGGTGAAATAGACTCCTACGAGCAGTACTTC. Protein sequence: CASSLGSLRWAGEIDSYEQYF. The full variable domain, with the rest looked up from reference TRBV5-1 and TRBJ2-7, is KAGVTQTPRYLIKTRGQQVTLSCSPISGHRSVSWYQQTPGQGLQFLFEYFSETQRNKGNFPGRFSGRQFSNSRSEMNVSTLELGDSALYLCASSLGSLRWAGEIDSYEQYFGPGTRLTVT.

The chain couples TRBV9 to TRBJ2-2; the match to TRBD2 covers 15 bases. CDR3 length: 19 residues. Germline V gives CDR1 SGDLS, CDR2 YYNGEE. The V and J ends lost 3 bases and 4 bases, in that order; junction bases with no gene match: 10. CDR3 bases: TGTGCCAGCAGCGGCCTGCGGACTAGCGGGGGGGCTAGCACCGGGGAGCTGTTTTTT. Translation: CASSGLRTSGGASTGELFF.

The genes are TRBV12-3 or TRBV12-4 and TRBJ2-2, with a possible D match to TRBD2 (6 bases). The V end was cut by 7 bases, the J end by 5 bases, with 11 bases between. This CDR3 is 13 amino acids long. The CDR3 region is CASNRGVTGELFF. The CDR3 coding sequence is TGTGCCAGCAACCGCGGGGTGACCGGGGAGCTGTTTTTT.

This clone appeared a single time. The chain recombines TRBV3-1 (or the pseudogene TRBV3-2) with TRBJ2-7; D not certain. V was cut by 1 base and J by 4 bases, with 20 bases left in between. The length of the CDR3 is 17 residues. Germline V gene sequence: CDR1 LGHDT, CDR2 YNNKEL (reference sequence). The CDR3 nucleotides are TGTGCCAGCAGCCAAGCACGGATGTCTACAACGGGTTACGAGCAGTACTTC. Protein: CASSQARMSTTGYEQYF.

The chain joins TRBV28 to TRBJ1-2; TRBD1 is a possible D gene (5 bases). The V end was cut by 8 bases, the J end by 3 bases, with 13 bases between. The CDR3 is 13 amino acids. From germline, CDR1 is MDHEN and CDR2 SYDVKM. CDR3 region: CASLGGTDYGYTF. The CDR3 DNA sequence: TGTGCCAGCCTGGGGGGAACCGACTATGGCTACACCTTC.

The chain couples TRBV3-1 (or the pseudogene TRBV3-2) to TRBJ2-7; 8 positions agree with TRBD2. Germline V CDR1 and CDR2: LGHDT, YNNKEL (reference sequence). V lost 3 bases and J lost 2; bases outside the gene matches: 3. The CDR3 loop spans 14 amino acids. The CDR3 bases are TGTGCCAGCAGCCAGCCCGGGGGGGCCTACGAGCAGTACTTC. This gives the protein CASSQPGGAYEQYF.

The chain joins TRBV5-1 to TRBJ2-5, with D tentatively TRBD2 (5 bases). The CDR3 covers 15 residues. Trimming removed 6 bases at V and 2 bases at J, with 17 bases between. CDR1 is SGHRS, CDR2 YFSETQ, per germline. The CDR3 DNA follows: TGCGCCAGCACCAATACTAGGGCAGCACAAGAGACCCAGTACTTC. The encoded protein is CASTNTRAAQETQYF.

J is TRBJ2-5 and V is TRBV4-2, with 8 positions matching TRBD1. The J segment lost 3 bases and the V segment lost 0 bases, leaving 3 bases of the junction unmatched. The CDR3 consists of 15 residues. The germline gives CDR1 LGHNA, CDR2 YNFKEQ. Here the CDR3 reads CASSQDLTGEETQYF. CDR3 nucleotide sequence: TGTGCCAGCAGCCAAGATTTGACAGGGGAAGAGACCCAGTACTTC.

The chain has TRBV27 and TRBJ2-1, with 7 bases aligning to TRBD2. Unmatched junction bases numbered 5, after V lost 6 bases and J lost 0 bases. CDR3 length equals 15 residues. CDR1 MNHEY and CDR2 SMNVEV come from the germline V gene (reference sequence). CDR3 protein: CASRSQRGSYNEQFF. Here the CDR3 DNA reads TGTGCCAGCAGATCCCAGCGGGGCTCCTACAATGAGCAGTTCTTC.

The rearrangement links TRBV7-8 to TRBJ2-3, with 11 bases lining up with TRBD2. The CDR3 runs to 16 residues. The V and J ends lost 1 base and 3 bases, in that order; junction bases with no gene match: 3. From germline, CDR1 is SGHVS and CDR2 FQNEAQ. The CDR3 loop is CASSLVASGGTDTQYF. In DNA form, the CDR3 reads TGTGCCAGCAGCTTAGTGGCTAGCGGGGGGACAGATACGCAGTATTTT.

This clone has only a few counts. This chain links TRBV28 with TRBJ1-2, with 12 bases identical to TRBD1. Unmatched junction bases numbered 7, after V lost 6 bases and J lost 5 bases. Germline V lookup: CDR1 MDHEN, CDR2 SYDVKM. There are 15 residues in the CDR3. CDR3 amino acids: CASSLGTGGHYGYTF. The CDR3 DNA reads TGTGCCAGCAGCTTGGGGACAGGGGGCCATTATGGCTACACCTTC.

The chain couples TRBV2 to TRBJ1-5, with D perhaps matching TRBD1 (6 bases). CDR1 is SNHLY and CDR2 is FYNNEI in the germline V gene. V was shortened by 3 bases and J by 0 bases, with 15 bases between the two germline ends. The CDR3 runs 17 residues. CDR3 nucleotide sequence: TGTGCCAGCAGTGAGGGTGGGACATTGATTAGCAATCAGCCCCAGCATTTT. It translates to CASSEGGTLISNQPQHF.

This clone appeared a single time. The V and J genes are TRBV7-2 and TRBJ2-7; tentatively, D is TRBD1 (6 bases). The germline gives CDR1 SGHTA, CDR2 FQGNSA. This CDR3 is 14 amino acids long. V was clipped by 1 base and J by 2 bases, with 9 bases between them. The DNA for the CDR3 is TGTGCCAGCAGCTTAGGGGACAATCCCTACGAGCAGTACTTC. This encodes CASSLGDNPYEQYF.

This clone was recorded a few times. The chain joins TRBV3-1 (or the pseudogene TRBV3-2) to TRBJ1-6, with a weak D call TRBD1 (6 bases). Germline lookup yields CDR1 LGHDT and CDR2 YNNKEL (reference sequence). Trimming pared 5 bases from V and 5 bases from J, leaving 13 bases between. The CDR3 totals 15 residues. The DNA for the CDR3 is TGTGCCAGCAGCATGGGACATCCGGATAATTCACCCCTCCACTTT. It specifies CASSMGHPDNSPLHF.

This sequence joins TRBV5-1 and TRBJ2-3; D is ambiguous. CDR1 is SGHRS and CDR2 is YFSETQ in the germline V gene. CDR3 length: 14 amino acids. Deletions cut 0 bases from V and 0 bases from J, with 5 bases between. The chain's CDR3 is CASSLASSTDTQYF. CDR3 in DNA: TGCGCCAGCAGCTTGGCCTCTAGCACAGATACGCAGTATTTT.

In its sample, this clone was seen once. J is TRBJ1-2 and V is TRBV28; 9 bases line up with TRBD1. Trimming cost V 5 bases and J 8 bases; bases outside gene matches: 12. The CDR3 loop spans 15 amino acids. The germline CDR1 and CDR2 sequences are MDHEN and SYDVKM. The CDR3 DNA reads as TGTGCCAGCAGTCAATGGACAGGGGCCCCGAGGGGCTACACCTTC. This translates into CASSQWTGAPRGYTF.

CDR3 protein: CASSPTPANTEAFF. CDR3 DNA: TGTGCCAGCTCACCAACTCCCGCGAACACTGAAGCTTTCTTT. J is TRBJ1-1 and V is TRBV18, with unresolved D. The germline V and J ends were trimmed by 2 bases and 1 base, with 8 bases remaining between them. The CDR3 sequence is 14 residues long. CDR1 is KGHSH and CDR2 is LQKENI in the germline V gene.